This entry features one T cell receptor (beta chain) sequence. This clonotype was recorded a few times. Its antigen remains undetermined. No per-base quality is available; no much larger clone lies one base away. Libraries were made using RT-PCR. Sequencing was performed on an Illumina HiSeq 2500. The public reads were reprocessed in TCRdb via fastp at Q25 and MiXCR, keeping in-frame beta chains. Records with the same CDR3 protein are collapsed into one entry carrying the most frequent genes and DNA. The sample yields more than 700,000 distinct CDR3 sequences; approximately 21% were counted once. Roughly 10% of the sample lies in the top ten. This sample is part of a study of response to subunit inactivated influenza vaccine (dated by TCRdb to the late 2010s). Regarding the complete study: The study used deep quantitative T cell receptor repertoire profiling to track responses to a trivalent subunit inactivated influenza vaccine. On the study overall, not on this receptor specifically: According to the authors, only a limited number of new T cells may be recruited by each seasonal influenza vaccination.

Trimming costs V 0 bases and J 5 bases, and their ends lie 7 bases apart. The CDR3 starts with the cysteine, ends with the phenylalanine, and has 13 residues. The CDR3 DNA has 39 bases and is translated from base 1. CDR1 and CDR2 were assigned from the germline V gene as ENHRY and SYGVKD. The V gene is TRBV10-3 and the J gene is TRBJ2-5, with the D gene possibly TRBD1 or TRBD2, each one fitting 5 bases. The receptor was derived from a man aged 45-65 years who received an inactivated influenza vaccine. Donor details come from another sample of the same person, matched by shared clones. This specimen was PBMCs from blood, taken 4 to 6 days after vaccination. The CDR3 is CAISESGPETQYF. The nucleotide sequence reads as follows: TGTGCCATCAGTGAGTCGGGACCGGAGACCCAGTACTTC.